This T cell receptor beta chain was sequenced during a study of blood T cell repertoires in COVID-19. The CDR3 extends over 15 amino acids. Germline V lookup: CDR1 KGHDR, CDR2 SFDVKD. Trimming at V came to 4 bases and at J to 6 bases, leaving 6 bases not matched to a gene. The authors' processing: Scientists estimated how many nucleated cells there were by amplifying reference gene primers. Profiled with immunoSEQ multiplex PCR; TCRdb holds only in-frame clones, not every one. V and J calls and clone size are as listed in that table; D and trimming were resolved from the DNA. This table has roughly 280,000 clones, 70% to 90% appearing once. This clone came up once.

V gene TRBV24-1 combines with J gene TRBJ2-3; TRBD1 matches at 10 bases. Input material: peripheral blood. The receptor's source is a woman aged 65 to 85 with acute or convalescent COVID-19. The CDR3 here is CATSDPGQGSDTQYF. CDR3 nucleotide sequence: TGTGCCACCAGTGACCCGGGACAGGGGTCGGATACGCAGTATTTT.